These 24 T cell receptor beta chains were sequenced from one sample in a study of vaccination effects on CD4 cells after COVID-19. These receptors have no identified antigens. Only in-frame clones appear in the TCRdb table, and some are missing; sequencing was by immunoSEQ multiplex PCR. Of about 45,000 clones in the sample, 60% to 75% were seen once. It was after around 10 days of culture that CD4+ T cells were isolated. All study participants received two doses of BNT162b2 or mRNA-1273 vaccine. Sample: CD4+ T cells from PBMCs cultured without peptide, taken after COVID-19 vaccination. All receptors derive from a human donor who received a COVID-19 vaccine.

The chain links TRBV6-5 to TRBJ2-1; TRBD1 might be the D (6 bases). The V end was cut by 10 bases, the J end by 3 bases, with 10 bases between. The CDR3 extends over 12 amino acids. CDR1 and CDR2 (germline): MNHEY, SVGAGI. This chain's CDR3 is CATQGYYNEQFF. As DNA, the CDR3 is TGTGCCACACAGGGATACTACAATGAGCAGTTCTTC.

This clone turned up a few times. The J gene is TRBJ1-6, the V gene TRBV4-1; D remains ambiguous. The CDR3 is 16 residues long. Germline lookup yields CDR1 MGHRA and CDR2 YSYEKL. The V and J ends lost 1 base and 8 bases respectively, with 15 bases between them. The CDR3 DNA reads TGCGCCAGCAGCCAAGGGCCCGCGAGAGGTCATTCACCCCTCCACTTT. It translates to CASSQGPARGHSPLHF.

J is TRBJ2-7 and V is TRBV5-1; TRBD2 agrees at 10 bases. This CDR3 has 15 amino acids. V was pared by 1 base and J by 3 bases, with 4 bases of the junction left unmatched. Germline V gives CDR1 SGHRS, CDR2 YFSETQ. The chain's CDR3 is CASSLTTSGNYEQYF. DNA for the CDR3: TGCGCCAGCAGCTTGACAACTAGCGGGAACTACGAGCAGTACTTC.

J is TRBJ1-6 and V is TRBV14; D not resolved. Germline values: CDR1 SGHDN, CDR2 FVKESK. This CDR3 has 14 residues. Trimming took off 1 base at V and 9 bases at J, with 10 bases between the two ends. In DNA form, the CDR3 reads TGTGCCAGCAGCCAAGGTATCAGCAGTTCACCCCTCCACTTT. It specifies CASSQGISSSPLHF.

For the CDR3, the DNA is TGTGCCAGCAGCTTAGACACTTTGCGGGAAACCTACGAGCAGTACTTC. Amino acid sequence: CASSLDTLRETYEQYF. J is TRBJ2-7 and V is TRBV7-9; D is perhaps TRBD2 (6 bases). Between the trimmed V and J ends, which lost 1 base and 2 bases, there was a span of 15 bases. The germline V gene encodes CDR1 SEHNR and CDR2 FQNEAQ (reference sequence). The CDR3 has 16 residues.

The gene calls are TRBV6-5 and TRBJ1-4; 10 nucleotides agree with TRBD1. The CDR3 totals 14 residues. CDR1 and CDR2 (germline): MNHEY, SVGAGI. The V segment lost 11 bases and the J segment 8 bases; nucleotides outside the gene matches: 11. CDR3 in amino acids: CASSRQGAVEKLFF. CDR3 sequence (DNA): TGTGCCTCGTCACGACAGGGGGCAGTCGAAAAACTGTTTTTT.

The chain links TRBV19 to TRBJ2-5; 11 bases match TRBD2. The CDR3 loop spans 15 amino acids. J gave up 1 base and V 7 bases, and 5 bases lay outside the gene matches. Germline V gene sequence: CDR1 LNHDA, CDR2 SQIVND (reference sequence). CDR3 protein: CASTETSGTQETQYF. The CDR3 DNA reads TGTGCCAGTACCGAGACTAGCGGGACCCAAGAGACCCAGTACTTC.

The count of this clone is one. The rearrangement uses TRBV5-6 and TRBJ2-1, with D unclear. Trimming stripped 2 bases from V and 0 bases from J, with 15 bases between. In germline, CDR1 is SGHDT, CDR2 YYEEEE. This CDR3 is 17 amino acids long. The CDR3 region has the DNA TGTGCCAGCAGCTTCGGAAACCGATTAAGCTCCTACAATGAGCAGTTCTTC. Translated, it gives CASSFGNRLSSYNEQFF.

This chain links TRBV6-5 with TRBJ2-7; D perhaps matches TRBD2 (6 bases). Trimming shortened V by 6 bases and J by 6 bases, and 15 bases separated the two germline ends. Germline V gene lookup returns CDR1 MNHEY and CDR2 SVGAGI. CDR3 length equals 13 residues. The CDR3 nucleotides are TGTGCCAGCAGAGGACGGCGGGGCGGCGAGCAGTACTTC. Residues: CASRGRRGGEQYF.

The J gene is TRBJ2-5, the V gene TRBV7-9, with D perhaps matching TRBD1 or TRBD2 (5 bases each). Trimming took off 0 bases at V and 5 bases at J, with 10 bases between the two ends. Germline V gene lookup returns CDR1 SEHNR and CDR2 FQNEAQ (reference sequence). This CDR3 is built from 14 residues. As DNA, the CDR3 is TGTGCCAGCAGCTTAGCCGGGGCCTGGGAGACCCAGTACTTC. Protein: CASSLAGAWETQYF.

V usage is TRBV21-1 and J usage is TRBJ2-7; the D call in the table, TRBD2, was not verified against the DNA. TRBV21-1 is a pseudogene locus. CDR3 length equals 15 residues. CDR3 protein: CASSIGTSGVYEQYF. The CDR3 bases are TGTGCCAGCAGCATCGGGACTAGCGGGGTTTACGAGCAGTACTTC.

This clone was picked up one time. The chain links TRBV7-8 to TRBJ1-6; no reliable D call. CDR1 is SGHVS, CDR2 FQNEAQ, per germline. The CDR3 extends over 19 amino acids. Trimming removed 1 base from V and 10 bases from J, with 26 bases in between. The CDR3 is CASSLETGRSWEFWSPLHF. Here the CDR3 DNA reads TGTGCCAGCAGCTTAGAAACGGGGAGGTCTTGGGAGTTTTGGTCACCCCTCCACTTT.

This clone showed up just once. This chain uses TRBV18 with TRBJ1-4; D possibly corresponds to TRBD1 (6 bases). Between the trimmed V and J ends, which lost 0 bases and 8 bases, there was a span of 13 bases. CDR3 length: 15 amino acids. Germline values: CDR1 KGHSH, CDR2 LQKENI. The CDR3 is CASSPPETGREKLFF. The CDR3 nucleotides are TGTGCCAGCTCACCACCTGAGACAGGCCGGGAAAAACTGTTTTTT.

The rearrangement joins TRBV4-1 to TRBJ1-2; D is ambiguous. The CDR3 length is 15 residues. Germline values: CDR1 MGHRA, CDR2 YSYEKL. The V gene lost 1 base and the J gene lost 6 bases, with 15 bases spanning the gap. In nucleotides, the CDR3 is TGCGCCAGCAGCCAAGGACGGCTTATATTGGATGGCTACACCTTC. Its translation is CASSQGRLILDGYTF.

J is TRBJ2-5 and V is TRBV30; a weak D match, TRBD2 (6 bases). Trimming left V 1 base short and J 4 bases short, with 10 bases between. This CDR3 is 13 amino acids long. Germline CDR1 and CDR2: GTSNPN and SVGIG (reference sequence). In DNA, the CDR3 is TGTGCCTGGAGTGCTATGGGGGGAGAGACCCAGTACTTC. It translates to CAWSAMGGETQYF.

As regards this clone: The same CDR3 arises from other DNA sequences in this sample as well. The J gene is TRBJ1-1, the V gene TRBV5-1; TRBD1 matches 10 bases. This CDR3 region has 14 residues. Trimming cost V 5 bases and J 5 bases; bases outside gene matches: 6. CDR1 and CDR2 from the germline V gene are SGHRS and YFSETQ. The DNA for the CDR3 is TGCGCCAGCAGTTACCGGGACAGGGGAACTGAAGCTTTCTTT. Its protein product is CASSYRDRGTEAFF.

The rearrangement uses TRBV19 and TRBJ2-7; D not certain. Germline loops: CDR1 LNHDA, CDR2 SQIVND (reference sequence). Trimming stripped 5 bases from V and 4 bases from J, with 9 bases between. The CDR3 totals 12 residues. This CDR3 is CASSRNYYEQYF. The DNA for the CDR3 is TGTGCCAGTAGTCGAAACTATTACGAGCAGTACTTC.

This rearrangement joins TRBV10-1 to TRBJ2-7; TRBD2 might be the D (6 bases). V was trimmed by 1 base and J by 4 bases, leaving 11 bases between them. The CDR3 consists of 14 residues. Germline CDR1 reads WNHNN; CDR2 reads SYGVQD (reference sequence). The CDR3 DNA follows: TGCGCCAGCAGTGAGTTGGCGGGGCCTTACGAGCAGTACTTC. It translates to CASSELAGPYEQYF.

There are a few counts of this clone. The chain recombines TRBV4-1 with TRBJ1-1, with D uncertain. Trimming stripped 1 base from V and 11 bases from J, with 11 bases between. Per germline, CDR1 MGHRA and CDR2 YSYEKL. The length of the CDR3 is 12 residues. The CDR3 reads CASSQVGVIAFF. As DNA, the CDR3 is TGCGCCAGCAGCCAAGTTGGGGTTATCGCTTTCTTT.

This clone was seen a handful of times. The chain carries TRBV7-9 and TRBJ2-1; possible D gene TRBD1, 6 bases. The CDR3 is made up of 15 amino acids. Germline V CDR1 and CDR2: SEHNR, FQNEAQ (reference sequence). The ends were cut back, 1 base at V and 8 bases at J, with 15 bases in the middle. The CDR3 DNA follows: TGTGCCAGCAGCTTAGTAGCCGCAGGGGTCCATGAGCAGTTCTTC. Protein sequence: CASSLVAAGVHEQFF.

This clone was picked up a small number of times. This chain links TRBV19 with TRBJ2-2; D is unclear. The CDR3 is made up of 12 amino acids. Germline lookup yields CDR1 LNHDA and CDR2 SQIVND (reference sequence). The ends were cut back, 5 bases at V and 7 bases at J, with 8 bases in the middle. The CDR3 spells CASSPTGGELFF. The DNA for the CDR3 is TGTGCCAGTAGTCCGACGGGCGGGGAGCTGTTTTTT.

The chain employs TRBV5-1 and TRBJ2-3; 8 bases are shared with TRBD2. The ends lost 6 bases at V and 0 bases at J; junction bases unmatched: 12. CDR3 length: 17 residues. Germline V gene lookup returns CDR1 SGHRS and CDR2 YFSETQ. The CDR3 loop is CASTPGRGVISTDTQYF. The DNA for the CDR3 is TGCGCCAGCACTCCCGGGAGGGGCGTAATTAGCACAGATACGCAGTATTTT.

The CDR3 region is CASSHLGSNQETQYF. The CDR3 nucleotides read TGTGCCAGCAGCCACCTCGGGAGTAATCAAGAGACCCAGTACTTC. J is TRBJ2-5 and V is TRBV3-1 (or the pseudogene TRBV3-2), with a weak D call TRBD2 (6 bases). V was clipped by 3 bases and J by 2 bases, with 13 bases between them. The CDR3 totals 15 residues. In germline, CDR1 is LGHDT, CDR2 YNNKEL (reference sequence).

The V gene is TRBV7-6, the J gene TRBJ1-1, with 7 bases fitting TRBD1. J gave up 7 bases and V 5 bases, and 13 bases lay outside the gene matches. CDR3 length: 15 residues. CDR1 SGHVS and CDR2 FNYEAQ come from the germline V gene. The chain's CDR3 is CASSRSPGQMVEAFF. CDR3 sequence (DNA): TGTGCCAGCAGCAGATCCCCGGGACAGATGGTTGAAGCTTTCTTT.